Each of the 20 T cell receptor beta chains below was sequenced from the same sample in a study of blood T cells in healthy people across ages. It was with a sample-barcoded 5' primer and a J-beta primer mix that a second PCR of roughly 7 to 12 cycles was run. TCRdb re-analysed the 5' RACE reads in MiXCR, keeping a single row per CDR3 protein. The sample has approximately 800,000 distinct CDR3 sequences, 40% to 65% seen once. Sequences were obtained from blood. These receptors were collected from a man aged 80 or over in good health.

The CDR3 loop is CASSEGAIGNQPQHF. CDR3 nucleotides: TGCGCCAGCAGTGAGGGGGCGATCGGCAATCAGCCCCAGCATTTT. The rearrangement joins TRBV10-2 to TRBJ1-5, with D possibly TRBD1 on 5 matching bases. The V and J ends lost 2 bases and 2 bases respectively, with 10 bases between them. Germline V gene data show CDR1 as WSHSY and CDR2 as SAAADI. This CDR3 is built from 15 residues.

V usage is TRBV20-1 and J usage is TRBJ2-5; D is unclear. V was pared by 0 bases and J by 4 bases, with 18 bases between. Germline V gives CDR1 DFQATT, CDR2 SNEGSKA (reference sequence). This CDR3 spans 16 amino acids. CDR3 in amino acids: CSARDFGFGGRETQYF. In DNA form, the CDR3 reads TGCAGTGCTAGAGATTTCGGATTTGGCGGCCGAGAGACCCAGTACTTC.

The chain uses TRBV20-1 and TRBJ1-2; no firm D call. The germline V gene encodes CDR1 DFQATT and CDR2 SNEGSKA (reference sequence). The V end lost 0 bases, the J end lost 8 bases, and 13 bases lay between the germline ends. CDR3 length equals 13 residues. CDR3 sequence: CSARDQQRGGYTF. CDR3 bases: TGCAGTGCTAGAGATCAACAAAGAGGGGGCTACACCTTC.

This clonotype was seen only a few times. The chain is built from TRBV27 and TRBJ2-3; 13 nucleotides agree with TRBD2. This CDR3 spans 21 amino acids. CDR1 is MNHEY, CDR2 SMNVEV, per germline (reference sequence). Trimming cost V 4 bases and J 3 bases; bases outside gene matches: 19. The CDR3: CASSWFPPSGTSGVRTDTQYF. The CDR3 DNA is TGTGCCAGCAGTTGGTTCCCCCCCTCCGGGACTAGCGGGGTTCGTACAGATACGCAGTATTTT.

The V and J genes are TRBV18 and TRBJ1-1; D remains ambiguous. The germline CDR1 and CDR2 sequences are KGHSH and LQKENI. The CDR3 loop spans 15 amino acids. Trimming pared 3 bases from V and 5 bases from J, leaving 16 bases between. DNA for the CDR3: TGTGCCAGCTCACCGATCGTGGCCCCGGGGACTGAAGCTTTCTTT. It encodes CASSPIVAPGTEAFF.

The V gene is TRBV29-1, the J gene TRBJ2-5; 15 bases align to TRBD2. From germline, CDR1 is SQVTM and CDR2 ANQGSEA. CDR3 length: 17 residues. Trimming removed 8 bases from V and 5 bases from J; junction bases left unmatched: 15. The CDR3 nucleotides read TGCAGCACACTACCGACCGGGACTAGCGGGGGGCGTGAGACCCAGTACTTC. Its protein is CSTLPTGTSGGRETQYF.

The chain recombines TRBV2 with TRBJ2-4; TRBD1 agrees at 7 bases. There are 14 residues in the CDR3. Germline V gene sequence: CDR1 SNHLY, CDR2 FYNNEI. Trimming took 6 bases from V and 4 from J; bases not matched to a gene: 6. The CDR3 here is CASSGDRKKNIQYF. CDR3 in DNA: TGTGCCAGCAGCGGGGACAGAAAGAAAAACATTCAGTACTTC.

The chain carries TRBV5-1 and TRBJ2-7; 7 nucleotides agree with TRBD1. The DNA end is more similar to TRBJ2-5, so the J call may be wrong. Germline CDR1 and CDR2: SGHRS and YFSETQ. This CDR3 is 15 amino acids long. The CDR3 reads CASSVMGQTKETQYF. The CDR3 coding sequence is TGCGCCAGCAGCGTAATGGGACAGACTAAAGAGACCCAGTACTTC.

This clonotype was detected only a few times. This may be a read error: a much more frequent sequence differs by one nucleotide. The chain has TRBV7-3 and TRBJ1-2; 7 bases match TRBD1. Germline loops: CDR1 SGHTA, CDR2 FQGTGA. With V trimmed by 6 bases and J by 7 bases, 8 bases remained unmatched. This CDR3 is 13 amino acids long. DNA of the CDR3: TGTGCCAGCAGTGGAAGACAGGGATGTGGCTACACCTTC. It encodes CASSGRQGCGYTF. The variable domain in full, with the rest retrieved from reference TRBV7-3 and TRBJ1-2, is GAGVSQTPSNKVTEKGKYVELRCDPISGHTALYWYRQSLGQGPEFLIYFQGTGAADDSGLPNDRFFAVRPEGSVSTLKIQRTERGDSAVYLCASSGRQGCGYTFGSGTRLTVV.

V usage is TRBV6-6 and J usage is TRBJ1-1; weak D call: TRBD1 (5 bases). The V end was cut by 10 bases, the J end by 1 base, with 13 bases between. CDR1 and CDR2 from the germline V gene are MNHNY and SVGAGI (reference sequence). This CDR3 has 13 residues. CDR3 sequence: CAIQGSANTEAFF. As DNA, the CDR3 is TGTGCCATCCAGGGTTCTGCGAACACTGAAGCTTTCTTT.

The chain is built from TRBV6-5 and TRBJ2-7; D might be TRBD1 (5 bases). Looked up from germline, CDR1 is MNHEY and CDR2 is SVGAGI. Between the trimmed V and J ends, which lost 7 bases and 7 bases, there was a span of 20 bases. There are 14 residues in the CDR3. The CDR3 bases are TGTGCCAGCAAGGTTTCAGGGCCAGGCCCAGAGCAGTACTTC. Encoded protein: CASKVSGPGPEQYF.

This clonotype was seen repeatedly, ten times or more. The chain has TRBV3-1 and TRBJ2-7, with 9 bases matching TRBD1. Germline V gene sequence: CDR1 LGHDT, CDR2 YNNKEL (reference sequence). V gave up 5 bases and J gave up 7 bases; unmatched junction bases: 9. The CDR3 sequence is 14 residues long. As DNA, the CDR3 is TGTGCCAGCAGCTCCGGGACAGGGTCTAGGGAGCAGTACTTC. Amino acids: CASSSGTGSREQYF.

This clonotype was picked up a small number of times. V and J are TRBV7-6 and TRBJ2-3; 11 bases match TRBD2. CDR1 and CDR2 from the germline V gene are SGHVS and FNYEAQ. Trimming removed 5 bases from V and 3 bases from J; junction bases left unmatched: 4. The CDR3 length is 15 residues. The DNA for the CDR3 is TGTGCCAGCAGCACACGGACTAGCGGGACAGATACGCAGTATTTT. Its translation is CASSTRTSGTDTQYF. The entire variable domain, with the rest obtained from reference TRBV7-6 and TRBJ2-3, is as follows: GAGVSQSPRYKVTKRGQDVALRCDPISGHVSLYWYRQALGQGPEFLTYFNYEAQQDKSGLPNDRFSAERPEGSISTLTIQRTEQRDSAMYRCASSTRTSGTDTQYFGPGTRLTVL.

This chain connects TRBV29-1 to TRBJ2-7; D is tentatively TRBD1 or TRBD2 (5 bases each). The germline V gene encodes CDR1 SQVTM and CDR2 ANQGSEA. The CDR3 has 12 amino acids. Trimming cost V 4 bases and J 2 bases, with 9 bases left between them. The CDR3 sequence: CSVGGEPYEQYF. The CDR3 DNA is TGCAGCGTTGGAGGGGAGCCCTACGAGCAGTACTTC.

The V and J genes are TRBV28 and TRBJ1-2; D is possibly TRBD1 (5 bases). The CDR3 contains 11 residues. Germline V gives CDR1 MDHEN, CDR2 SYDVKM. V was pared by 11 bases and J by 4 bases, with 11 bases between. The chain's CDR3 is CAGGVTYGYTF. CDR3 DNA sequence: TGTGCCGGGGGGGTTACCTATGGCTACACCTTC.

The V gene is TRBV7-9, the J gene TRBJ2-2; D gene unclear. CDR1 and CDR2 (germline): SEHNR, FQNEAQ (reference sequence). V shed 3 bases and J shed 7 bases, with 6 bases lying between them. CDR3 size: 12 residues. CDR3 region: CASSFLSGELFF. In DNA form, the CDR3 reads TGTGCCAGCAGCTTCCTCAGCGGGGAGCTGTTTTTT.

This chain connects TRBV2 to TRBJ2-5, with 9 bases identical to TRBD1. Losses at the gene ends were 10 bases for V and 4 bases for J; bases not matched to a gene: 10. CDR1 and CDR2 from the germline V gene are SNHLY and FYNNEI. CDR3 length: 14 amino acids. CDR3 bases: TGTGCCACCAGACAGGGGGTTCGCCGAGAGACCCAGTACTTC. Residues: CATRQGVRRETQYF. The complete variable domain, with remaining parts taken from reference TRBV2 and TRBJ2-5, reads EPEVTQTPSHQVTQMGQEVILRCVPISNHLYFYWYRQILGQKVEFLVSFYNNEISEKSEIFDDQFSVERPDGSNFTLKIRSTKLEDSAMYFCATRQGVRRETQYFGPGTRLLVL.

This clonotype showed up just a few times. This sequence joins TRBV5-1 and TRBJ1-2; TRBD1 aligns across 7 bases. There are 12 residues in the CDR3. V lost 3 bases and J lost 4; bases outside the gene matches: 0. CDR1 and CDR2 (germline): SGHRS, YFSETQ. CDR3 DNA: TGCGCCAGCAGCTGGGACAGCTATGGCTACACCTTC. Translation: CASSWDSYGYTF.

The V and J genes are TRBV10-3 and TRBJ2-5; tentatively, D is TRBD2 (6 bases). From germline, CDR1 is ENHRY and CDR2 SYGVKD. The CDR3 loop spans 14 amino acids. V was trimmed by 2 bases and J by 2 bases, leaving 9 bases between them. CDR3 residues: CAISEPAGQETQYF. For the CDR3, the DNA is TGTGCCATCAGTGAGCCCGCGGGACAAGAGACCCAGTACTTC.

The chain combines TRBV5-1 with TRBJ2-7; unclear D gene. The CDR3 covers 13 residues. With 4 bases removed from V and 3 bases from J, the gap between germline ends came to 11 bases. From germline, CDR1 is SGHRS and CDR2 YFSETQ. CDR3 protein: CASSLGSFYEQYF. The CDR3 nucleotides read TGCGCCAGCAGCCTGGGATCGTTCTACGAGCAGTACTTC.